The clone carrying this T cell receptor (beta chain) appeared a few times. As yet, its antigen is unknown. The sample belongs to a study of cytomegalovirus exposure and HLA in healthy donors. Study-wide results and caveats: Within an earlier analysis, most TCR beta V segments proved productive either about 90% or about 30% of the time. Sequencing had likely introduced a cluster of highly shared sequence variants as an artifact. Later examination showed HLA-associated TCR beta chains had greater clonal expansion than equally common others.

PCR involved 60 Vbeta and 13 Jbeta primers. Sequenced by immunoSEQ multiplex PCR; TCRdb stores in-frame clones only, minus some. The table has some 150,000 clones, roughly 80% seen once; the top ten hold about 3.5%. The sequencing sample was made of PBMCs. This TCR came from a human donor in good health.

Here the CDR3 reads CASGLAAGAFF. Written as DNA, the CDR3 is TGTGCTAGTGGTTTGGCCGCAGGAGCTTTCTTT. The chain combines TRBV12-5 with TRBJ1-1; D not certain. CDR1 and CDR2 from the germline V gene are LGHNT and FRNRAP. Trimming left V 1 base short and J 10 bases short, with 7 bases between. This CDR3 contains 11 residues.